Here is one T cell receptor (beta chain) with its context. The antigen is unknown. The germline V and J ends were trimmed by 1 base and 4 bases, with 14 bases remaining between them. CDR3 length: 17 residues. In germline, CDR1 is SGHVS, CDR2 FQNEAQ. This entry comes from a study of T cell responses to AZD1222 COVID-19 vaccine. TCRdb keeps only in-frame clones here, not all; method: immunoSEQ multiplex PCR. The repertoire holds around 160,000 clones, 85% to 95% seen once, with 2.8% in the top ten. Study findings and constraints: At 160-218 and 743-854, vaccine-associated CD4 TCRs were dominant, and they spanned spike. Seropositive AZD1222 recipients at baseline numbered only five or six. In a largely white British group with more females than males, clonal diversity was possibly underestimated.

The TCR was taken from an adult in good health. This chain uses TRBV7-8 with TRBJ1-6, with TRBD1 as a possible D gene (5 bases). The source material was peripheral blood, sampled on day 0 of MenACWY control vaccination. CDR3 sequence reads: CASSLGTLRTYNSPLHF. The CDR3 nucleotides read TGTGCCAGCAGCTTAGGGACACTACGCACTTATAATTCACCCCTCCACTTT.